Listed below are T cell receptor beta chains from one sample, sequenced in a study of T cell repertoires in cytomegalovirus infection. TCRdb used MiXCR to reprocess the reads, holding one entry per CDR3 protein. This table has over 300,000 distinct CDR3 sequences, roughly a sixth appearing once. Sequenced sample: PBMCs. These receptors were taken from a human donor in good health (CMV status not recorded). Some clones in this sample may be carry-over from other donors' samples. Both conserved end residues are part of each CDR3. A D gene is named only where the DNA matches it firmly. Only some rows state a clone size, as once, few, many or a class for expanded clones.

clone size: few; V gene: TRBV6-6; J gene: TRBJ1-2; D gene: NA; CDR3 protein: CASSRVGSYGYTF; CDR3 DNA: TGTGCCAGCAGCCGGGTAGGGTCCTATGGCTACACCTTC
clone size: many; V gene: TRBV7-9; J gene: TRBJ2-1; D gene: TRBD2; CDR3 protein: CASSSTNTGTSGVSSYNEQFF; CDR3 DNA: TGTGCCAGCAGCTCTACTAACACCGGGACTAGCGGGGTGAGCTCCTACAATGAGCAGTTCTTC
clone size: few; V gene: TRBV5-6; J gene: TRBJ2-7; D gene: NA; CDR3 protein: CASSLGRYNYEQYF; CDR3 DNA: TGTGCCAGCAGCTTGGGACGGTATAACTACGAGCAGTACTTC
clone size: many; V gene: TRBV7-8; J gene: TRBJ2-3; D gene: TRBD1; CDR3 protein: CASSFSLGGGSTDTQYF; CDR3 DNA: TGTGCCAGCAGCTTTAGCTTAGGGGGCGGGAGCACAGATACGCAGTATTTT
clone size: NA; V gene: TRBV10-3; J gene: TRBJ1-3; D gene: NA; CDR3 protein: CAITTPGLGSGNTIYF; CDR3 DNA: TGTGCCATCACCACGCCGGGACTGGGCTCTGGAAACACCATATATTTT
clone size: many; V gene: TRBV2; J gene: TRBJ2-7; D gene: NA; CDR3 protein: CASRPRGSSYEQYF; CDR3 DNA: TGTGCCAGCAGACCCAGGGGTTCCTCCTACGAGCAGTACTTC
clone size: few; V gene: TRBV5-1; J gene: TRBJ2-1; D gene: NA; CDR3 protein: CASSLLTGELNEQFF; CDR3 DNA: TGCGCCAGCAGCTTGCTGACGGGGGAGCTAAATGAGCAGTTCTTC
clone size: NA; V gene: TRBV7-2; J gene: TRBJ2-7; D gene: NA; CDR3 protein: CASSERDLNSYEQYF; CDR3 DNA: TGTGCCAGCAGTGAAAGGGATCTGAACTCCTACGAGCAGTACTTC
clone size: many; V gene: TRBV27; J gene: TRBJ2-2; D gene: NA; CDR3 protein: CASSFFQTGELFF; CDR3 DNA: TGTGCCAGCAGTTTCTTCCAGACCGGGGAGCTGTTTTTT
clone size: many; V gene: TRBV2; J gene: TRBJ1-3; D gene: NA; CDR3 protein: CASRAGTLIGNTIYF; CDR3 DNA: TGTGCCAGCCGGGCAGGGACCCTTATTGGAAACACCATATATTTT
clone size: NA; V gene: TRBV5-1; J gene: TRBJ2-7; D gene: NA; CDR3 protein: CASSLGPGLSSSYEQYF; CDR3 DNA: TGCGCCAGCAGCCTTGGACCCGGGCTGTCGAGCTCCTACGAGCAGTACTTC
clone size: few; V gene: TRBV7-9; J gene: TRBJ1-1; D gene: NA; CDR3 protein: CASSPRVGTEAFF; CDR3 DNA: TGTGCCAGCAGTCCCAGGGTGGGCACTGAAGCTTTCTTT
clone size: many; V gene: TRBV7-2; J gene: TRBJ2-5; D gene: NA; CDR3 protein: CASSSPDYQETQYF; CDR3 DNA: TGTGCCAGCAGCTCTCCAGACTATCAAGAGACCCAGTACTTC
clone size: many; V gene: TRBV7-9; J gene: TRBJ2-5; D gene: TRBD2; CDR3 protein: CASSAPAGTSGEETQYF; CDR3 DNA: TGTGCCAGCAGCGCCCCTGCCGGGACTAGCGGGGAAGAGACCCAGTACTTC
clone size: few; V gene: TRBV27; J gene: TRBJ2-1; D gene: TRBD1; CDR3 protein: CASSGQSNEQFF; CDR3 DNA: TGTGCCAGTTCGGGACAGTCAAATGAGCAGTTCTTC
clone size: many; V gene: TRBV7-2; J gene: TRBJ1-2; D gene: NA; CDR3 protein: CASSSSVLSRDSPRGYTF; CDR3 DNA: TGTGCCAGCAGCTCCTCAGTTTTGTCAAGGGATTCTCCTCGTGGCTACACCTTC
clone size: NA; V gene: TRBV3-1; J gene: TRBJ1-5; D gene: NA; CDR3 protein: CASSHYGGNQPQHF; CDR3 DNA: TGTGCCAGCAGCCATTATGGGGGGAATCAGCCCCAGCATTTT
clone size: few; V gene: TRBV12-3/TRBV12-4; J gene: TRBJ2-2; D gene: TRBD1; CDR3 protein: CASTGQGAWNTGELFF; CDR3 DNA: TGTGCCAGCACCGGACAGGGGGCCTGGAACACCGGGGAGCTGTTTTTT